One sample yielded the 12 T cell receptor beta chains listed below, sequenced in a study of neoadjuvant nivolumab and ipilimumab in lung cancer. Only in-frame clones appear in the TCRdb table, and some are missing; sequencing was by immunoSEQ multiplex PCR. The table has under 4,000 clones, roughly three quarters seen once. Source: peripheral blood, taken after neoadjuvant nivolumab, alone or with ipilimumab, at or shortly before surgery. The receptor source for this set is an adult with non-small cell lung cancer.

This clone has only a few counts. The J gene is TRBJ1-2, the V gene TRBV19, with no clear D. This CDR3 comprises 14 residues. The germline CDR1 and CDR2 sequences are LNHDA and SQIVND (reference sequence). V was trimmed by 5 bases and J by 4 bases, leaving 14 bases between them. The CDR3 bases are TGTGCCAGTAGTTCTCCGGGAAAAAGCTATGGCTACACCTTC. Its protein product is CASSSPGKSYGYTF.

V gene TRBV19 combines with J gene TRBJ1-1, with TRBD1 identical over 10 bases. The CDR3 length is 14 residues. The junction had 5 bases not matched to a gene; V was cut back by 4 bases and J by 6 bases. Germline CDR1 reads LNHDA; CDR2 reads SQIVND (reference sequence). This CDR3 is CASSNRDRGPEAFF. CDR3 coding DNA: TGTGCCAGTAGTAACCGGGACAGGGGCCCTGAAGCTTTCTTT.

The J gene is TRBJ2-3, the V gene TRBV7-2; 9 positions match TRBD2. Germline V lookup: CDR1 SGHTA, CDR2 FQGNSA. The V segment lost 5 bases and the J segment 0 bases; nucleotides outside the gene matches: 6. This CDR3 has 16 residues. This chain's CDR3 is CASSPRLAESTDTQYF. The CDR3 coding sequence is TGTGCCAGCAGCCCTCGACTAGCGGAGAGCACAGATACGCAGTATTTT.

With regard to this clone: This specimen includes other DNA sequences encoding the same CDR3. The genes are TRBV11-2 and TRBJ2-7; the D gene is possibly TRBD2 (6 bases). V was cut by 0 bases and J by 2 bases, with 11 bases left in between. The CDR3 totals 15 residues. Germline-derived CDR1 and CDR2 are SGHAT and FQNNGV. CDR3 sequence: CASSLERGQAYEQYF. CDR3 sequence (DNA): TGTGCCAGCAGCTTAGAGCGGGGCCAAGCCTACGAGCAGTACTTC.

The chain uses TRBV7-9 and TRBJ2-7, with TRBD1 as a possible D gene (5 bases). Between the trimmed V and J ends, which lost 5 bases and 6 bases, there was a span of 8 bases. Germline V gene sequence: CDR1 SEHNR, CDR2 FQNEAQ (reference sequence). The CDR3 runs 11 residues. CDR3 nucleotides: TGTGCCAGCAGCCCAGGGTTCGAGCAGTACTTC. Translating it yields CASSPGFEQYF.

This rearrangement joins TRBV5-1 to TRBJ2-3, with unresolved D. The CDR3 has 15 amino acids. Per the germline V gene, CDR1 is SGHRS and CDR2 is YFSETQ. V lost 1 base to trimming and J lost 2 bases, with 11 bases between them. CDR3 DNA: TGCGCCAGCAGCTTGTCCCAGACAACCACAGATACGCAGTATTTT. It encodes CASSLSQTTTDTQYF.

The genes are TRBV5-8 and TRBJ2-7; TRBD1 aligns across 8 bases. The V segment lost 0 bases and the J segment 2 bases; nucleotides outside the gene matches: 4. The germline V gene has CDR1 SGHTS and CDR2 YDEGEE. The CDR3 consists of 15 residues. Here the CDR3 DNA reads TGTGCCAGCAGCTTGGTGACAGGGGACACCTACGAGCAGTACTTC. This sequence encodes CASSLVTGDTYEQYF. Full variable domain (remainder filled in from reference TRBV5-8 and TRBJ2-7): EAGVTQSPTHLIKTRGQQATLRCSPISGHTSVYWYQQALGLGLQFLLWYDEGEERNRGNFPPRFSGRQFPNYSSELNVNALELEDSALYLCASSLVTGDTYEQYFGPGTRLTVT.

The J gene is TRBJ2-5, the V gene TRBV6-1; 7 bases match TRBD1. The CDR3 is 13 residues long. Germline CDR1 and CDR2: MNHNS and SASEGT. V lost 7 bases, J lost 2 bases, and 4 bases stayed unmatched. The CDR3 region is CASTRDRQETQYF. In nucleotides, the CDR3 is TGTGCCAGCACCCGGGACAGACAAGAGACCCAGTACTTC.

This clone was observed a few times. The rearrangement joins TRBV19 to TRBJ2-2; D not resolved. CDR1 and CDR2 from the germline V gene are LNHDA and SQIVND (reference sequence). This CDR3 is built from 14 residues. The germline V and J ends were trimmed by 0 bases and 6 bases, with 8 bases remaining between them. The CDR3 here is CASSIDLQSGELFF. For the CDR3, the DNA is TGTGCCAGTAGTATAGATCTTCAGTCCGGGGAGCTGTTTTTT.

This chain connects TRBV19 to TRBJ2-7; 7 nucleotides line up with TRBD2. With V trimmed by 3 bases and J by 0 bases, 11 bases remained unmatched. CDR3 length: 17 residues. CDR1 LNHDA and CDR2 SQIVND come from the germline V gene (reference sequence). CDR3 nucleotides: TGTGCCAGTAGTATGGAGGGAGGGAAGTGGAGCTCCTACGAGCAGTACTTC. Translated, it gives CASSMEGGKWSSYEQYF.

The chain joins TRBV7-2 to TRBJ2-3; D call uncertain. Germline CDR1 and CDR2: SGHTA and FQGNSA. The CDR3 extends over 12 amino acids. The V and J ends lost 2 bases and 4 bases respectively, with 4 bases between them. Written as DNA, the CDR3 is TGTGCCAGCAGCTTAAGCGCAGATACGCAGTATTTT. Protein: CASSLSADTQYF.

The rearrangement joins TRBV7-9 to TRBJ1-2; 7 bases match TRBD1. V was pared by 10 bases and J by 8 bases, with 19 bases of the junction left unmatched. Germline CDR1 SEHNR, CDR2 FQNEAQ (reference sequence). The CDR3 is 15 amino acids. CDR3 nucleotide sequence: TGTGCCACAACGCTCAAAGACAGGGTCTTGCGAGGCTACACCTTC. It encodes CATTLKDRVLRGYTF. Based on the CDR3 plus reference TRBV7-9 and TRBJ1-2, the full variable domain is DTGVSQNPRHKITKRGQNVTFRCDPISEHNRLYWYRQTLGQGPEFLTYFQNEAQLEKSRLLSDRFSAERPKGSFSTLEIQRTEQGDSAMYLCATTLKDRVLRGYTFGSGTRLTVV.